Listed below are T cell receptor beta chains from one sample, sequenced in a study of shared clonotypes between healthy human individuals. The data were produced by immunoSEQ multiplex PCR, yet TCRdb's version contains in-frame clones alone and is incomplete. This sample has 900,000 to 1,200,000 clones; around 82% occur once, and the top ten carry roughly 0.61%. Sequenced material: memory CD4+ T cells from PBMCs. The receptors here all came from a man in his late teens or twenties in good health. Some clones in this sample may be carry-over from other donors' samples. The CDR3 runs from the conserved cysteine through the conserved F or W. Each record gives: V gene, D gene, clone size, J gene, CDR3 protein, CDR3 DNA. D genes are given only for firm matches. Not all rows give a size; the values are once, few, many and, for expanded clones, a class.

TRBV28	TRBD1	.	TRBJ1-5	CASRRDSHQPQHF	TGTGCCAGCAGACGGGACAGCCACCAGCCCCAGCATTTT
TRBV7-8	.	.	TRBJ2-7	CASSLEWDGIYEQYF	TGTGCCAGCAGCTTAGAGTGGGACGGCATATACGAGCAGTACTTC
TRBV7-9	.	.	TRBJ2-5	CASSLGSLRETQYF	TGTGCCAGCAGCTTAGGGTCCCTCCGGGAGACCCAGTACTTC
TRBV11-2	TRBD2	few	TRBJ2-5	CASSFTRTRRVETQYF	TGTGCCAGCAGCTTTACCCGGACTAGGCGGGTGGAGACCCAGTACTTC
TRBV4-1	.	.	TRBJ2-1	CASSQEEGGLYNEQFF	TGCGCCAGCAGCCAAGAAGAGGGCGGCTTGTACAATGAGCAGTTCTTC
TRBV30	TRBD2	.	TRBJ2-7	CAWSGRLAGVVEQYF	TGTGCCTGGAGTGGAAGGCTAGCGGGAGTGGTCGAGCAGTACTTC
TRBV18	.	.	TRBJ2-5	CASSPAGKETQYF	TGTGCCAGCTCACCAGCAGGGAAGGAGACCCAGTACTTC
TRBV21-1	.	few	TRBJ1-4	CASSKGGPTEGANEKLFF	TGTGCCAGCAGCAAAGGAGGTCCTACGGAGGGGGCAAATGAAAAACTGTTTTTT
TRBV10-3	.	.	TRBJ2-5	CAISESNSQETQYF	TGTGCCATCAGTGAGTCGAACAGCCAAGAGACCCAGTACTTC
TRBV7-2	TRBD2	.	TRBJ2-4	CASSGSGPNPPLAKNIQYF	TGTGCCAGCAGCGGTAGCGGGCCAAATCCCCCGCTAGCCAAAAACATTCAGTACTTC
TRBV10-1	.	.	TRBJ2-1	CASSESTVFGAQKAILNNEQFF	TGCGCCAGCAGTGAGTCGACGGTATTTGGAGCCCAAAAGGCAATACTTAACAATGAGCAGTTCTTC